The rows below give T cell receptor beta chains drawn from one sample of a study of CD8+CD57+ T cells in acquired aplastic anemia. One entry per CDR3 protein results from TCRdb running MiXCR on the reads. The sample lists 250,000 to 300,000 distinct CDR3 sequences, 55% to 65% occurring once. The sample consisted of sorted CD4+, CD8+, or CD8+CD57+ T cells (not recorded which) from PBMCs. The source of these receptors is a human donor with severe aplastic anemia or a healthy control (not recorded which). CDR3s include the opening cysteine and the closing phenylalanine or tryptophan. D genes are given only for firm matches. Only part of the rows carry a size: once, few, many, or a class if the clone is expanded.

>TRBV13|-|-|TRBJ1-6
CAREGRVDSPLHF
TGTGCTAGAGAGGGCAGGGTGGATTCACCCCTCCACTTT
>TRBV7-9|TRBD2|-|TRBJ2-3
CASSSGGLTSGRRSDTQYF
TGTGCCAGCAGCAGCGGAGGGCTTACTAGCGGGAGGCGGTCAGATACGCAGTATTTT
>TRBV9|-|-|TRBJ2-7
CASSVGSSSSYEQYF
TGTGCCAGCAGCGTAGGCAGCTCGAGCTCCTACGAGCAGTACTTC
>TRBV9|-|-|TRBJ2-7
CASSVVPSAGEQYF
TGTGCCAGCAGCGTAGTCCCTTCCGCTGGAGAGCAGTACTTC
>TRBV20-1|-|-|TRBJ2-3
CSASTSQGNTDTQYF
TGCAGTGCTAGCACCAGTCAGGGCAACACAGATACGCAGTATTTT
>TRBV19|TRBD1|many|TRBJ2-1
CAIGTGRNEQFF
TGTGCCATTGGGACAGGGAGAAATGAGCAGTTCTTC
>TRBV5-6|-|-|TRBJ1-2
CASSSDPLDYGYTF
TGTGCCAGCAGCTCTGATCCCTTGGACTATGGCTACACCTTC
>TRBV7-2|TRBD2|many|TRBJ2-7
CASSSASGGYYEQYF
TGTGCCAGCAGCTCCGCTAGCGGGGGCTACTACGAGCAGTACTTC
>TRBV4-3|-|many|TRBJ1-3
CASSQSLREPNTIYF
TGCGCCAGCAGCCAGTCTCTCAGGGAACCAAACACCATATATTTT
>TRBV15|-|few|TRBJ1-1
CATSRDLADPEAFF
TGTGCCACCAGCAGAGATCTGGCAGACCCTGAAGCTTTCTTT
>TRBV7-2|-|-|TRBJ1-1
CASSLYRDREAFF
TGTGCCAGCAGCTTATACCGGGACCGAGAAGCTTTCTTT